These 25 T cell receptor beta chains were sequenced from one sample in a study of beta chain features in type 1 diabetes. Sequenced material consisted of expressed TCRB transcripts (all of the isolated RNA was reverse transcribed). Sequencing was performed with immunoSEQ multiplex PCR; in TCRdb, only in-frame clones are kept and a portion is missing. The sample consists of roughly 370,000 clones, about 15% of them appearing once. Sequenced input: naive CD4+ T cells from blood. These receptors were collected from a man aged 30-40 years in good health.

This clone has more than one count but fewer than ten. The rearrangement uses TRBV7-9 and TRBJ2-5; 7 bases align to TRBD1. This CDR3 contains 17 residues. J lost 6 bases, V lost 5 bases, and 18 bases had no gene match. Germline V gives CDR1 SEHNR, CDR2 FQNEAQ (reference sequence). DNA for the CDR3: TGTGCCAGCAGCCCCTCGACAGGGCTTTTCTCAAGTCAGACCCAGTACTTC. Translation: CASSPSTGLFSSQTQYF.

This clone was observed many times. The chain joins TRBV29-1 to TRBJ2-7, with no clear D. Germline CDR1 reads SQVTM; CDR2 reads ANQGSEA. The CDR3 is 9 residues long. CDR3 amino acids: CAPLAEQYV. The CDR3 DNA sequence: TGCGCCCCCTTAGCCGAGCAGTACGTC.

This clone was counted between two and nine times. The chain is built from TRBV2 and TRBJ2-6, with no clear D. CDR1 and CDR2 from the germline V gene are SNHLY and FYNNEI. The CDR3 length is 14 residues. V gave up 5 bases and J gave up 0 bases, with 5 bases separating them. CDR3 sequence (DNA): TGTGCCAGCAGTCAGTCCTCTGGGGCCAACGTCCTGACTTTC. It is translated as CASSQSSGANVLTF.

This clone has a handful of counts. The rearrangement joins TRBV7-3 to TRBJ1-2; 7 bases line up with TRBD1. Germline CDR1 reads SGHTA; CDR2 reads FQGTGA. This CDR3 has 14 amino acids. The ends lost 5 bases at V and 7 bases at J; junction bases unmatched: 10. CDR3 residues: CASSAGTVSGGYTF. In DNA form, the CDR3 reads TGTGCCAGCAGCGCCGGGACAGTGTCGGGTGGCTACACCTTC.

The gene calls are TRBV7-9 and TRBJ2-2, with 7 bases aligning to TRBD2. The junction had 11 bases not matched to a gene; V was cut back by 5 bases and J by 5 bases. The CDR3 is made up of 16 amino acids. The V gene's germline CDR1 is SEHNR and CDR2 FQNEAQ (reference sequence). The CDR3 coding sequence is TGTGCCAGCAGCCTGCCGGGACTAATTGGAACCGGGGAGCTGTTTTTT. Its protein is CASSLPGLIGTGELFF.

This clone occurred a few times. This chain connects TRBV4-1 to TRBJ1-6; D uncertain. CDR3 size: 17 residues. Trimming cost V 4 bases and J 8 bases, with 21 bases left between them. Germline V CDR1 and CDR2: MGHRA, YSYEKL. Here the CDR3 DNA reads TGCGCCAGCAGCCCTAGTGGGCCGCCCTTGGTGGATTCACCCCTCCACTTT. Translated, it gives CASSPSGPPLVDSPLHF.

This clone was detected a few times. V and J are TRBV4-1 and TRBJ2-7, with a possible D match to TRBD2 (5 bases). The ends were cut back, 1 base at V and 3 bases at J, with 10 bases in the middle. Germline-derived CDR1 and CDR2 are MGHRA and YSYEKL. This CDR3 has 14 residues. DNA for the CDR3: TGCGCCAGCAGCCAAGTGGCCGGGAACTACGAGCAGTACGTC. Amino acid sequence: CASSQVAGNYEQYV.

Only a few counts were recorded for this clone. The CDR3 sequence: CASSSRGKNTEAFF. The DNA for the CDR3 is TGTGCCAGCAGCTCCAGGGGAAAGAACACTGAAGCTTTCTTT. J is TRBJ1-1 and V is TRBV5-6; TRBD1 might be the D (6 bases). Looked up from germline, CDR1 is SGHDT and CDR2 is YYEEEE. V lost 3 bases to trimming and J lost 1 base, with 10 bases between them. This CDR3 has 14 amino acids.

This chain joins TRBV7-9 and TRBJ2-3, with 9 nucleotides matching TRBD1. There are 16 residues in the CDR3. The trim removed 7 bases at V and 2 bases at J, leaving 10 bases unmatched. Germline V gene sequence: CDR1 SEHNR, CDR2 FQNEAQ (reference sequence). The CDR3 region has the DNA TGTGCCAGCACCTTCCAGGGACAGGGTAACACAGATACGCAGTATTTT. Residues: CASTFQGQGNTDTQYF.

This clone was counted only a few times. The chain recombines TRBV10-3 with TRBJ2-5; 10 bases line up with TRBD2. Trimming took 6 bases from V and 1 from J; bases not matched to a gene: 8. The germline V gene has CDR1 ENHRY and CDR2 SYGVKD. This CDR3 is built from 16 residues. CDR3 in amino acids: CAISKRTSGRQETQYF. Written as DNA, the CDR3 is TGTGCCATCAGCAAAAGGACTAGCGGACGCCAAGAGACCCAGTACTTC.

The DNA for the CDR3 is TGCAGCGTTGAAGAGCGGGCGAGGGCTGAAGCTTTCTTT. This translates into CSVEERARAEAFF. The V gene is TRBV29-1, the J gene TRBJ1-1; unclear D gene. The ends were cut back, 0 bases at V and 6 bases at J, with 11 bases in the middle. CDR3 length equals 13 residues. CDR1 SQVTM and CDR2 ANQGSEA come from the germline V gene.

This clone was recorded a few times. The chain is built from TRBV5-1 and TRBJ2-4; no clear D. The V gene's germline CDR1 is SGHRS and CDR2 YFSETQ. The V and J ends lost 0 bases and 8 bases respectively, with 9 bases between them. CDR3 length: 13 amino acids. As DNA, the CDR3 is TGCGCCAGCAGCTTGGAAGGTGGAGACATTCAGTACTTC. Translation gives CASSLEGGDIQYF.

The genes are TRBV5-6 and TRBJ2-1; tentatively, D is TRBD2 (6 bases). The V end lost 2 bases, the J end lost 5 bases, and 11 bases lay between the germline ends. There are 14 residues in the CDR3. Germline-derived CDR1 and CDR2 are SGHDT and YYEEEE. The CDR3 DNA is TGTGCCAGCAGCTTAGGGACTCATGACAATGAGCAGTTCTTC. Its translation is CASSLGTHDNEQFF.

The chain uses TRBV29-1 and TRBJ1-3; D is ambiguous. Looked up from germline, CDR1 is SQVTM and CDR2 is ANQGSEA. V lost 6 bases and J lost 2, with 17 bases in between. The CDR3 runs 15 residues. In nucleotides, the CDR3 is TGCAGCGTCGAAACGATTGGAAGGCCTGGAAACACCATATATTTT. Protein sequence: CSVETIGRPGNTIYF.

The chain carries TRBV6-1 and TRBJ2-7; D is undetermined. The CDR3 covers 15 residues. The V end was cut by 3 bases, the J end by 6 bases, with 18 bases between. Germline V CDR1 and CDR2: MNHNS, SASEGT. CDR3 DNA sequence: TGTGCCAGCAGTGACGGTATGGTCGTCTCATCCGAGCAGTACGTC. Translation gives CASSDGMVVSSEQYV.

This chain uses TRBV5-6 with TRBJ2-3; D perhaps matches TRBD2 (6 bases). CDR1 is SGHDT, CDR2 YYEEEE, per germline. The CDR3 is 16 amino acids. V was trimmed by 2 bases and J by 2 bases, leaving 15 bases between them. The CDR3, as DNA: TGTGCCAGCAGCTTCTGGACTACGCCACACACAGATACGCAGTATTTT. Its protein is CASSFWTTPHTDTQYF.

The sample holds a few counts of this clone. This sequence joins TRBV5-4 and TRBJ2-7; D might be TRBD2 (5 bases). V shed 4 bases and J shed 5 bases, with 13 bases lying between them. Germline values: CDR1 SGHNT, CDR2 YYREEE (reference sequence). The CDR3 contains 13 residues. CDR3 sequence reads: CASSQPRANEQYF. In DNA, the CDR3 is TGTGCCAGCAGCCAGCCGAGGGCAAACGAGCAGTACTTC.

V is TRBV4-3 and J is TRBJ2-2; D unclear. CDR3 size: 13 residues. Trimming removed 0 bases from V and 6 bases from J, with 5 bases in between. CDR1 LGHNA and CDR2 YSLEER come from the germline V gene. CDR3 in DNA: TGCGCCAGCAGCCAAGAATCCTCCGGGGAGCTGTTTTTT. This codes for CASSQESSGELFF.

In this sample, this clone turned up once. The CDR3 coding sequence is TGTGCCTGGAGTGTTTCGCAGGAGGGCTACACCTTC. This translates into CAWSVSQEGYTF. The chain recombines TRBV30 with TRBJ1-2, with D uncertain. CDR3 length: 12 residues. Per germline, CDR1 GTSNPN and CDR2 SVGIG (reference sequence). V lost 0 bases and J 8 bases, leaving 10 bases between the germline ends.

This clone has more than one count but fewer than ten. The chain couples TRBV28 to TRBJ1-1; the D is unclear. CDR1 and CDR2 (germline): MDHEN, SYDVKM. V lost 4 bases and J 12 bases, leaving 15 bases between the germline ends. The CDR3 has 12 residues. CDR3 in amino acids: CASSSGNRESFF. CDR3 DNA sequence: TGTGCCAGCAGTTCGGGCAATCGGGAGTCTTTCTTT. Variable domain in full (rest from reference TRBV28 and TRBJ1-1): DVKVTQSSRYLVKRTGEKVFLECVQDMDHENMFWYRQDPGLGLRLIYFSYDVKMKEKGDIPEGYSVSREKKERFSLILESASTNQTSMYLCASSSGNRESFFGQGTRLTVV.

This chain links TRBV18 with TRBJ2-6; 9 bases map to TRBD1. The CDR3 runs to 19 residues. After removal of 8 bases from V and 0 bases from J, the junction contained 14 bases not matched to a gene. Germline V lookup: CDR1 KGHSH, CDR2 LQKENI. CDR3 amino acids: CASQLARQGDYSGANVLTF. CDR3 DNA: TGTGCCAGCCAACTAGCAAGACAGGGGGATTACTCTGGGGCCAACGTCCTGACTTTC.

This clone was seen only a few times. Other DNA variants within this sample encode the same CDR3. The chain recombines TRBV20-1 with TRBJ2-5, with D uncertain. The CDR3 loop spans 11 amino acids. Deletions cut 3 bases from V and 2 bases from J, with 4 bases between. Germline CDR1 DFQATT, CDR2 SNEGSKA (reference sequence). The CDR3 DNA follows: TGCAGTGCTAGGAAGCAAGAGACCCAGTACTTC. The encoded protein is CSARKQETQYF.

There are a few counts of this clone. The genes are TRBV4-2 and TRBJ2-5; TRBD2 is a possible D gene (6 bases). From germline, CDR1 is LGHNA and CDR2 YNFKEQ. This CDR3 comprises 16 residues. Deletions cut 0 bases from V and 5 bases from J, with 16 bases between. The CDR3 protein is CASSQEGGHPQETQYF. In DNA form, the CDR3 reads TGTGCCAGCAGCCAAGAGGGAGGACACCCGCAGGAGACCCAGTACTTC.

The chain employs TRBV6-1 and TRBJ2-1; TRBD2 matches 9 bases. This CDR3 comprises 15 residues. Germline-derived CDR1 and CDR2 are MNHNS and SASEGT. V trimming: 3 bases; J trimming: 9 bases; junction bases outside the gene matches: 9. The CDR3 nucleotides read TGTGCCAGCAGTGACAAAGCGGGAGGCCCCATTGAGCAGTTCTTC. Translated: CASSDKAGGPIEQFF.

The rearrangement joins TRBV29-1 to TRBJ1-1; 7 nucleotides align to TRBD1. V lost 4 bases, J lost 5 bases, and 4 bases stayed unmatched. Germline V CDR1 and CDR2: SQVTM, ANQGSEA. The CDR3 consists of 12 residues. The chain's CDR3 is CSVVRGRTEAFF. Here the CDR3 DNA reads TGCAGCGTTGTAAGGGGGCGTACTGAAGCTTTCTTT.